These T cell receptor beta chains were read from a single sample in a study of T cell changes during pregnancy in multiple sclerosis. Assay: immunoSEQ multiplex PCR; the TCRdb copy retains only in-frame clones and omits some. The sample gives roughly 72,000 clones, approximately 90% of which show up once; roughly 0.21% is in the top ten. Sequenced material: CD4+ T cells from peripheral blood mononuclear cells, taken before pregnancy. These receptors all come from a female donor with multiple sclerosis, enrolled in a pregnancy study. Each CDR3 is given with its conserved first and last residue. A D gene is named only where the DNA matches it firmly. Only part of the rows carry a size: once, few, many, or a class if the clone is expanded.

v_call	j_call	clone_size	d_call	cdr3_length	cdr3_aa	cdr3_nt
TRBV10-2	TRBJ1-5	once	NA	15	CASRESTASNQPQHF	TGCGCCAGCAGGGAATCGACAGCGAGTAATCAGCCCCAGCATTTT
TRBV6-1	TRBJ1-3	once	NA	13	CATSGNSGNTIYF	TGTGCCACTTCGGGAAATTCTGGAAACACCATATATTTT
TRBV28	TRBJ2-3	NA	NA	14	CASSTDTYTDTQYF	TGTGCCAGCAGTACCGACACCTACACAGATACGCAGTATTTT
TRBV28	TRBJ1-1	NA	NA	15	CASSLGGRVYTEAFF	TGTGCCAGCAGTTTGGGGGGACGGGTGTACACTGAAGCTTTCTTT
TRBV7-3	TRBJ2-3	NA	NA	15	CASSLNGGGKNTQYF	TGTGCCAGCAGCTTAAATGGCGGCGGCAAAAATACGCAGTATTTT
TRBV5-5	TRBJ1-3	NA	NA	15	CASSSLDISGNTIYF	TGTGCCAGCAGCTCGTTGGACATCTCTGGAAACACCATATATTTT
TRBV28	TRBJ2-1	once	NA	10	CASSFDEQFF	TGTGCCAGCAGTTTCGATGAGCAGTTCTTC
TRBV21-1	TRBJ1-4	NA	NA	18	CASKGGHVDCATNEKLFF	TGTGCCAGCAAAGGTGGACACGTAGATTGTGCAACTAATGAAAAACTGTTTTTT
TRBV6-6	TRBJ1-1	NA	NA	12	CASSYRGGEAFF	TGTGCCAGCAGTTACAGGGGGGGTGAAGCTTTCTTT
TRBV29-1	TRBJ1-1	NA	NA	13	CSGVEGQNTEAFF	TGCAGCGGGGTGGAGGGTCAGAACACTGAAGCTTTCTTT
TRBV7-2	TRBJ1-5	NA	NA	17	CASTPVREIYSNQPQHF	TGTGCCAGCACTCCCGTAAGGGAGATTTATAGCAATCAGCCCCAGCATTTT
TRBV18	TRBJ1-1	once	TRBD1	17	CASSPFMDRPMNTEAFF	TGTGCCAGCTCCCCCTTTATGGACAGGCCCATGAACACTGAAGCTTTCTTT
TRBV6-5	TRBJ2-5	NA	NA	14	CASRLDRIQETQYF	TGTGCCAGCAGGCTAGACAGAATTCAAGAGACCCAGTACTTC
TRBV6-6	TRBJ2-7	NA	TRBD1	14	CASSSIDRGQEQYF	TGTGCCAGCAGCTCTATCGACAGGGGGCAAGAGCAGTACTTC
TRBV10-2	TRBJ1-3	NA	NA	15	CATLLDPSSGNTIYF	TGCGCCACCCTGTTAGATCCGAGCTCTGGAAACACCATATATTTT
TRBV2	TRBJ2-7	NA	TRBD2	14	CASSRTSGDYEQYF	TGTGCCAGCAGTCGGACTAGCGGGGACTACGAGCAGTACTTC
TRBV6-5	TRBJ2-1	NA	NA	15	CASSPRDRTGNEQFF	TGTGCCAGCAGTCCGCGGGACAGAACGGGCAATGAGCAGTTCTTC
TRBV6-6	TRBJ1-1	NA	NA	14	CASRTTDMNTEAFF	TGTGCCAGCAGGACGACAGACATGAACACTGAAGCTTTCTTT
TRBV6-1	TRBJ1-2	NA	TRBD1	14	CASSNRGRRYGYTF	TGTGCCAGCAGTAACAGGGGGCGCAGGTATGGCTACACCTTC
TRBV28	TRBJ2-7	NA	NA	16	CASSPPPGSTRGEQYF	TGTGCCAGCAGTCCGCCCCCGGGGTCCACCAGAGGGGAGCAGTACTTC
TRBV2	TRBJ2-2	NA	TRBD2	12	CASSEGGGPMFF	TGTGCCAGCAGTGAAGGCGGGGGGCCCATGTTTTTT
TRBV9	TRBJ1-5	NA	TRBD1	15	CASSVGQGAYQPQHF	TGTGCCAGCAGCGTGGGACAGGGGGCCTATCAGCCCCAGCATTTT
TRBV12-5	TRBJ2-6	NA	NA	17	CASGLSQAAGGANVLTF	TGTGCTAGTGGTTTGAGTCAGGCGGCGGGTGGGGCCAACGTCCTGACTTTC
TRBV28	TRBJ2-5	NA	TRBD1	13	CASSDRVQETQYF	TGTGCCAGCTCGGACAGGGTTCAAGAGACCCAGTACTTC
TRBV11-2	TRBJ2-6	NA	TRBD1	13	CASRGQGANVLTF	TGTGCCAGCAGGGGACAGGGGGCCAACGTCCTGACTTTC
TRBV7-2	TRBJ1-1	NA	NA	14	CASSLTQFDTEAFF	TGTGCCAGCAGCTTAACCCAGTTCGACACTGAAGCTTTCTTT
TRBV25-1	TRBJ1-2	NA	NA	16	CASSDNSGKWIEGYTF	TGTGCCAGCAGTGACAACTCAGGGAAATGGATCGAGGGCTACACCTTC
TRBV5-1	TRBJ1-1	NA	TRBD1	15	CASSLVTGGDTEAFF	TGCGCCAGCAGCTTAGTGACAGGGGGCGATACTGAAGCTTTCTTT
TRBV6-5	TRBJ2-3	NA	NA	12	CASRGRTDTQYF	TGTGCCAGCAGAGGGAGGACAGATACGCAGTATTTT
TRBV27	TRBJ1-4	NA	NA	18	CASSLTTFRGGGNEKLFF	TGTGCCAGCAGTTTGACTACTTTCCGGGGAGGGGGGAATGAAAAACTGTTTTTT